This TCR beta chain was found in a study of cytomegalovirus exposure and HLA in healthy donors. Study-level results: The presence/absence work took it that sequencing depth was about the same across donors.

CDR1 is SGHAT, CDR2 FQNNGV, per germline. V gave up 2 bases and J gave up 5 bases; unmatched junction bases: 3. CDR3 size: 14 residues. It was with 60 Vbeta and 13 Jbeta primers that the PCR ran. TCRdb keeps only in-frame clones here, not all; method: immunoSEQ multiplex PCR. In the table there are about 190,000 clones, around 90% of which are singletons. For this clone: Its matching antigen is unknown.

Specimen: PBMCs. The receptor was isolated from a boy aged 2-15 years in good health and CMV-seronegative. The chain is built from TRBV11-2 and TRBJ1-2, with 9 bases that match TRBD1. The CDR3 coding sequence is TGTGCCAGCAGCTTAACACAGGGGGCATATGGCTACACCTTC. Protein: CASSLTQGAYGYTF.